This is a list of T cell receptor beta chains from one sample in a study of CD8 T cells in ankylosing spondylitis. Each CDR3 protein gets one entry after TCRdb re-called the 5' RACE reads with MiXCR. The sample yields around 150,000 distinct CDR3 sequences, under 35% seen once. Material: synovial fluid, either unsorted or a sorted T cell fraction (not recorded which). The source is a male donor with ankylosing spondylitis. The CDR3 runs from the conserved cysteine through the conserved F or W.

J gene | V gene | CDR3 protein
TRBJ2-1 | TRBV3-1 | CASSRNRAQGSEQFF
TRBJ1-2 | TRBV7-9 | CASSSTGANYGYTF
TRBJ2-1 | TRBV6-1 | CASSARRSWPYNEQFF
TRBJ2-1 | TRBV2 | CASSEAGSGSSYNEQFF
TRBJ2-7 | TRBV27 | CASSRTLPIYEQYF
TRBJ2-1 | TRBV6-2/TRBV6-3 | CASSPGDVRDNEQFF
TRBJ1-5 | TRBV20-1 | CSAKETRGNQPQHF
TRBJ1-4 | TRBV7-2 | CASSPSGFRGEKLFF
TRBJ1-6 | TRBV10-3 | CAIGQGFNSPLHF
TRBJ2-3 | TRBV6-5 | CASRNSGDTQYF
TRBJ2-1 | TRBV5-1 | CASSGGRANDEQFF
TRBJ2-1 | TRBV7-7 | CSVSGGRNEQFF
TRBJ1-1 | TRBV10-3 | CAISDLGQGTTEAFF
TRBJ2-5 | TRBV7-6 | CASSPQGPQETQYF
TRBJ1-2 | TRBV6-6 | CASSYLGTGGYTF
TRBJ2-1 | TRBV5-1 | CASSGGQGLVGSYNEQFF
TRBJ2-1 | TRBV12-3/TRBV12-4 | CASSRPELQGKRNEQFF
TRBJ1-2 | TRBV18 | CASSSVLETYGYTF
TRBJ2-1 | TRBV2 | CASSQGGLAGGNEQFF
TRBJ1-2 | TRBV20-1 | CSAWDTNYGYTF
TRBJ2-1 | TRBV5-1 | CASSFGGAHNEQFF
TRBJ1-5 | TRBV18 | CASSPGGGDNHPQHF
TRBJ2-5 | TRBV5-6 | CASSPEGRETQYF
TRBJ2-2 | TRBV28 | CASSLVGTGELFF
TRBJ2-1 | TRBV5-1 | CASSPEGGEQFF
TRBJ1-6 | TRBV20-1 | CSARVQDYNSPLHF
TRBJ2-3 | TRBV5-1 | CASRSGPSTDTQYF
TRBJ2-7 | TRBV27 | CASSPQYGTLVYEQYF
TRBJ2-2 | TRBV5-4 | CASRLDRDVGELFF
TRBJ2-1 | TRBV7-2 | CASSPGGFGLYNEQFF
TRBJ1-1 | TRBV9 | CASSYRDLGGGTEAFF
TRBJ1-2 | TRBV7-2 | CASSPLPKGTYGYTF
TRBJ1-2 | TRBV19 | CASSSPGQPYNGYTF
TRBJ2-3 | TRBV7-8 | CASRYPATDTQYF
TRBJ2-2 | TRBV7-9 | CASSLTGKTGELFF
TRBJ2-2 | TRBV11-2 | CASSLILGPGELFF
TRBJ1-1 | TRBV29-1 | CSVEGGLGGAFF
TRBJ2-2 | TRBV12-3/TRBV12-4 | CASSSGRGASGELFF
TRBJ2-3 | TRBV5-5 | CASSIGGGTDTQYF
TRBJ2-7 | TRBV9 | CASSVAGPAPIYEQYF
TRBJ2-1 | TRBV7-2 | CASSSHREFGEQFF
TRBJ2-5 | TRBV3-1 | CASAASRGQETQYF
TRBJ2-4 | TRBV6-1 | CASNGPGENIQYF
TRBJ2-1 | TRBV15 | CATSQRGTYNEQFF
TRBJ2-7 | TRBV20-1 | CSARVTGRRDGEQYF
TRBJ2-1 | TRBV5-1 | CASSLWTGVWNEQFF
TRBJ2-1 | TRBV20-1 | CSARGTSGRNEQFF
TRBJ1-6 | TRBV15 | CATSRDAPAGAVSPLHF
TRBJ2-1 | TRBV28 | CASSSLGGRDEQFF
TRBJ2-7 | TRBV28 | CATFKTGKPYEQYF
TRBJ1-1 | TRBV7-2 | CASSATGTVKAFF